The sequence of this TCR beta chain was determined in a study of OX40 agonist ivuxolimab in advanced cancers. Whole-study context: Enrollees could have had prior anti-PD-1, anti-PD-L1 or anti-CTLA-4 therapy, which 30% to 50% had received.

Data came from immunoSEQ multiplex PCR; TCRdb stores just in-frame clones and leaves some out. In the table there are tens of thousands of clones, 88% of which are singletons. Remarks on this clone: As yet, its antigen is unknown.

The CDR3 runs to 18 residues. Per the germline V gene, CDR1 is SGDLS and CDR2 is YYNGEE. The J segment lost 4 bases and the V segment lost 4 bases, leaving 8 bases of the junction unmatched. Findings and caveats of the study: Certain nonresponders additionally had low normalized T-cell clonal expansion. Partial responders receiving 0.1-3.0 mg/kg showed among the lowest clonal expansion.

Source: CD4+ or CD8+ T cells sorted from blood, taken in a trial of the OX40 agonist ivuxolimab. The TCR originated in an adult with an advanced solid tumor such as melanoma, head and neck, liver or kidney cancer. The V gene is TRBV9, the J gene TRBJ2-1; 16 positions match TRBD2. CDR3 sequence reads: CASSPPGLAGGPYNEQFF. CDR3 nucleotides: TGTGCCAGCAGCCCCCCGGGACTAGCGGGGGGGCCGTACAATGAGCAGTTCTTC.